This T cell receptor (beta chain) was captured by sequencing in a study of T cells in Graves' hyperthyroidism and ophthalmopathy. V was clipped by 6 bases and J by 5 bases, with 16 bases between them. This CDR3 is built from 15 residues. The germline V gene has CDR1 MNHEY and CDR2 SVGEGT. There were TCR beta CDR3 regions amplified from RNA transcripts. In the first-round RT-PCR of the TCR CDR3, the HTBI primer set was used. Each CDR3 protein is one row after TCRdb ran MiXCR on the multiplex PCR reads. The sample lists a few hundred thousand distinct CDR3 sequences, about a sixth occurring once. The chain links TRBV6-2 or TRBV6-3 to TRBJ2-2; D possibly corresponds to TRBD1 (7 bases). This clonotype was sampled from a woman aged 40 to 49 with Graves' ophthalmopathy. Sequenced material: blood. The CDR3: CASRKEGAETGELFF. CDR3 in DNA: TGTGCCAGCAGAAAGGAGGGGGCTGAAACCGGGGAGCTGTTTTTT.